A single T cell receptor (beta chain) is shown here with its context. This specimen belongs to a study of blood T cell repertoires in COVID-19. The V end was cut by 7 bases, the J end by 0 bases, with 6 bases between. The CDR3 totals 12 residues. From germline, CDR1 is SEHNR and CDR2 FQNEAQ (reference sequence). Data came from immunoSEQ multiplex PCR; TCRdb stores just in-frame clones and leaves some out. The sample carries some 240,000 clones, over 75% recorded once. The rearrangement links TRBV7-9 to TRBJ1-1, with unresolved D. This sequence originates from a human donor in a cohort sampled during active COVID-19. The specimen sequenced was peripheral blood. The CDR3 region is CASTFMNTEAFF. The CDR3 DNA reads as TGTGCCAGCACCTTCATGAACACTGAAGCTTTCTTT.